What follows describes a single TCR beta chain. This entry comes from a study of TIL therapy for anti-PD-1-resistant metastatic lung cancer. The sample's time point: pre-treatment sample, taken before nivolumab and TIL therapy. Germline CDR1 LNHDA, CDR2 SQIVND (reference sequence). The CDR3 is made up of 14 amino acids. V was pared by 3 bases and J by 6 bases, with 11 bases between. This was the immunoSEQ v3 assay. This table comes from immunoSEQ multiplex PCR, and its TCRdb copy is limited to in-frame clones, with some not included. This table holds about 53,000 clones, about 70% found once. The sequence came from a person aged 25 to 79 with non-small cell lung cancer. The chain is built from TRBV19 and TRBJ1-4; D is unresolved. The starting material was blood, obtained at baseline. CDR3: CASSILSSDEKLFF. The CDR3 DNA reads TGTGCCAGTAGTATTCTATCTAGCGATGAAAAACTGTTTTTT.